The following is a T cell receptor beta chain sequence with its context. Antigen: not known. V dropped 5 bases and J dropped 6; count of bases not matched to a gene: 13. Germline V gene sequence: CDR1 SGHTA, CDR2 FQGNSA. There are 16 residues in the CDR3. The entry originates in a study of spatial heterogeneity in lung cancer. Whole-study findings and limits: It was found that expanded intratumoral alpha and beta TCR counts tracked tumor mutation counts.

In TCRdb, the 5' RACE reads were re-called with MiXCR into one record per CDR3 protein. The data show around 10,000 distinct CDR3 sequences, just under 6.5% seen once. Time point here: sample taken at primary tumor resection. Material: lung tumor tissue, obtained at surgery. The sequence came from a male donor with early-stage non-small cell lung cancer. This chain joins TRBV7-2 and TRBJ2-7; 10 bases match TRBD1. As DNA, the CDR3 is TGTGCCAGCAGCCCAGGGACAGGGGTCCTCAATCGCGAGCAGTACTTC. Translation gives CASSPGTGVLNREQYF.